This entry lists 2 T cell receptor beta chains sequenced from one sample in a study of neoadjuvant anti-PD-1 for oral cavity cancer. Clones were sequenced by immunoSEQ multiplex PCR, and TCRdb holds only the in-frame ones, with some missing. In the table there are around 8,400 clones, around two thirds of which are singletons. Time point defined: after neoadjuvant nivolumab, at surgical resection. The specimen comprised PBMCs, sampled after nivolumab (anti-PD-1) treatment. Source of these receptors: a person aged 35-80 years with oral cavity squamous cell carcinoma.

The chain employs TRBV6-5 and TRBJ1-2, with a tentative D call TRBD1 (6 bases). Trimming took 6 bases from V and 6 from J, leaving 20 bases between them. Germline loops: CDR1 MNHEY, CDR2 SVGAGI. The CDR3 is made up of 15 amino acids. This CDR3 is CASSPVYRVSDGYTF. Here the CDR3 DNA reads TGTGCCAGCAGCCCTGTGTACAGGGTTTCGGATGGCTACACCTTC.

The chain uses TRBV10-2 and TRBJ1-5; D is ambiguous. The CDR3 has 15 residues. The germline gives CDR1 WSHSY, CDR2 SAAADI. V was clipped by 3 bases and J by 0 bases, with 9 bases between them. CDR3 nucleotide sequence: TGCGCCAGCAGTGATCGGCAGAATAGCAATCAGCCCCAGCATTTT. Its protein is CASSDRQNSNQPQHF.